The 25 T cell receptor beta chains given below trace back to one sample, sequenced in a study of T cells in women clearing cervical HPV infection. The table came from immunoSEQ multiplex PCR; TCRdb's copy has only in-frame clones and leaves some out. The listing records about 31,000 clones. Sequencing was performed on blood buffy coat. Source of these receptors: a woman between 18 and 75 years old with a cervical HPV16 infection that either progressed to CIN3+ or cleared (not recorded which).

About this clone: The DNA ends 3 residues before the CDR3 does, and the rest of the CDR3 is filled in from the germline J gene. V and J are TRBV2 and TRBJ1-2, with 10 bases that match TRBD1. Germline-derived CDR1 and CDR2 are SNHLY and FYNNEI. V lost 6 bases and J lost 6; bases outside the gene matches: 4. The CDR3 spans 13 residues. CDR3 DNA (partial): TGTGCCAGCAGGATCGGACAGGGGGATGGC. Translation gives CASRIGQGDG. The complete CDR3 sequence is CASRIGQGDGYTF.

A remark on this clone: Coverage ceases 3 residues before the CDR3 finishes, and the germline J gene fills in the end. This chain connects TRBV5-1 to TRBJ2-4; weak D call: TRBD2 (6 bases). V was trimmed by 4 bases and J by 7 bases, leaving 15 bases between them. The germline CDR1 and CDR2 sequences are SGHRS and YFSETQ. There are 14 residues in the CDR3. The CDR3 sequence: CASSPARGANIQYF. The CDR3 bases that were read are TGCGCCAGCAGCCCAGCTCGCGGGGCTAACATT.

The CDR3 DNA, read in part, is TGCAGTGCTAGAGATCGCAGGGGGCCTTATGGC. This gives the protein CSARDRRGPYG. The whole CDR3 is CSARDRRGPYGYTF. The chain recombines TRBV20-1 with TRBJ1-2; 8 bases line up with TRBD1. The read is 3 residues too short to cover the CDR3 end, so that end is filled in from the germline J gene. Germline CDR1 and CDR2: DFQATT and SNEGSKA (reference sequence). Germline trimming cut 0 bases from V and 5 bases from J; bases unmatched to any gene: 5. The CDR3 is 14 residues long.

With regard to this clone: The read is 3 residues too short to cover the CDR3 end, so that end is filled in from the germline J gene. This chain uses TRBV6-2 or TRBV6-3 with TRBJ2-2; 7 bases match TRBD1. Losses at the gene ends were 6 bases for V and 3 bases for J; bases not matched to a gene: 4. Germline values: CDR1 MNHEY, CDR2 SVGEGT. The CDR3 covers 14 residues. Partial CDR3 DNA: TGTGCCAGCAGGAACCAGGGGGACACCGGGGAG. Translated: CASRNQGDTGE. The entire CDR3 sequence reads CASRNQGDTGELFF.

Turning to this clone: The read terminates 3 residues before the CDR3 end, so the remaining end is supplied by the germline J gene. V is TRBV30 and J is TRBJ2-7; D perhaps matches TRBD1 (6 bases). Germline V gene sequence: CDR1 GTSNPN, CDR2 SVGIG (reference sequence). Trimming removed 0 bases from V and 1 base from J, with 10 bases in between. This CDR3 is 14 amino acids long. The CDR3 sequence: CAWSVLGASYEQYF. Incomplete CDR3 DNA: TGTGCCTGGAGTGTACTGGGGGCGTCCTACGAG.

To note about this clone: The CDR3 end falls 3 residues outside the read, so it is completed with the germline J gene. This chain joins TRBV29-1 and TRBJ2-5, with 7 positions matching TRBD2. The CDR3 has 15 residues. V was clipped by 4 bases and J by 2 bases; unmatched bases: 10. CDR1 SQVTM and CDR2 ANQGSEA come from the germline V gene. The sequenced CDR3 bases are TGCAGCGTTGGCCTGGGGGGGGTCGCTCAAGAGACC. It is translated as CSVGLGGVAQET. The full CDR3 reads CSVGLGGVAQETQYF. The full variable domain, rest sourced from reference TRBV29-1 and TRBJ2-5, is SAVISQKPSRDICQRGTSLTIQCQVDSQVTMMFWYRQQPGQSLTLIATANQGSEATYESGFVIDKFPISRPNLTFSTLTVSNMSPEDSSIYLCSVGLGGVAQETQYFGPGTRLLVL.

As for this clone: Read data end 3 residues before the CDR3 end; the end is taken from the germline J gene. The rearrangement uses TRBV19 and TRBJ1-2; 8 bases match TRBD1. CDR1 and CDR2 from the germline V gene are LNHDA and SQIVND (reference sequence). J was trimmed by 6 bases and V by 7 bases; bases with no gene match: 10. This CDR3 has 14 amino acids. Partial CDR3 DNA: TGTGCCAGTACCTACTCAGTCAGGGGGCATGGC. This translates into CASTYSVRGHG. The CDR3 in its entirety is CASTYSVRGHGYTF. The complete variable domain, with remaining parts taken from reference TRBV19 and TRBJ1-2, reads DGGITQSPKYLFRKEGQNVTLSCEQNLNHDAMYWYRQDPGQGLRLIYYSQIVNDFQKGDIAEGYSVSREKKESFPLTVTSAQKNPTAFYLCASTYSVRGHGYTFGSGTRLTVV.

About this clone itself: The read terminates 3 residues before the CDR3 end, so the remaining end is supplied by the germline J gene. The chain recombines TRBV30 with TRBJ1-2; a possible D gene is TRBD1 (5 bases). Germline CDR1 GTSNPN, CDR2 SVGIG (reference sequence). The CDR3 contains 15 residues. CDR3 sequence reads: CAWSSGLAGGKDYTF. CDR3 bases read: TGTGCCTGGAGTTCGGGACTAGCGGGGGGGAAAGAC.

CDR3 in amino acids: CASSPRTVSGQYF. CDR3 DNA (partial): TGTGCCAGCAGCCCCAGGACAGTAAGCGGT. V usage is TRBV11-2 and J usage is TRBJ2-4; the D gene is possibly TRBD1 (6 bases). The CDR3 end is not reached by the read, which stops 3 residues before it; the germline J gene fills it in. This CDR3 contains 13 residues. Germline V gene sequence: CDR1 SGHAT, CDR2 FQNNGV. Together with reference TRBV11-2 and TRBJ2-4, the CDR3 gives the full variable domain: EAGVAQSPRYKIIEKRQSVAFWCNPISGHATLYWYQQILGQGPKLLIQFQNNGVVDDSQLPKDRFSAERLKGVDSTLKIQPAKLEDSAVYLCASSPRTVSGQYFGAGTRLSVL.

Comments on this clone: The CDR3 goes on 3 residues after the read ends, and that part is filled in from the germline J gene. V usage is TRBV14 and J usage is TRBJ2-7, with 7 bases matching TRBD1. Germline assignment: CDR1 SGHDN and CDR2 FVKESK. Trimming at V came to 3 bases and at J to 6 bases, leaving 14 bases not matched to a gene. The CDR3 is 16 residues long. The CDR3 sequence is CASSHDPTGPLSEQYF. CDR3 bases read: TGTGCCAGCAGCCATGACCCGACAGGGCCCCTCAGCGAG.

Of note for this clone: The CDR3 is cut off 3 residues early in the read; its end comes from the germline J gene. This chain uses TRBV7-9 with TRBJ2-4; no firm D call. Germline CDR1 and CDR2: SEHNR and FQNEAQ (reference sequence). CDR3 length equals 13 residues. This CDR3 is CASSLSDNYGQYF. Partial CDR3 DNA: TGTGCCAGCAGCTTAAGCGATAACTATGGT.

Concerning this clone: The CDR3 end lies 3 residues beyond the end of the read and is filled in from the germline J gene. This chain links TRBV19 with TRBJ2-1; D gene unclear. Germline V gene data show CDR1 as LNHDA and CDR2 as SQIVND (reference sequence). Trimming removed 7 bases at V and 0 bases at J, with 10 bases between. The CDR3 contains 14 residues. The CDR3 here is CASKEAVSYNEQFF. The sequenced part of the CDR3 DNA is TGTGCCAGTAAAGAGGCCGTCTCCTACAATGAG.

CDR3 loop: CSARSGGAGSPQYF. The CDR3 bases that were read are TGCAGTGCTAGGTCCGGGGGGGCCGGGTCTCCG. The V gene is TRBV20-1, the J gene TRBJ2-3; 8 bases are a match to TRBD2. The read ends 3 residues shy of where the CDR3 ends; the end is completed using the germline J gene. The CDR3 spans 14 residues. Germline-derived CDR1 and CDR2 are DFQATT and SNEGSKA (reference sequence).

Comment on this clone: From the germline J gene comes the end of the CDR3, since the read stops 3 residues before it. The chain employs TRBV13 and TRBJ2-1; perhaps TRBD2 as D (5 bases). The CDR3 spans 14 residues. CDR1 and CDR2 (germline): PRHDT, FYEKMQ (reference sequence). Trimming left V 6 bases short and J 7 bases short, with 16 bases between. The CDR3 loop is CASRMRLSGNEQFF. The CDR3 bases that were read are TGTGCCAGCAGGATGCGTCTCTCGGGGAATGAG.

As concerns this clone: The CDR3 extends 3 residues past the end of the read, so its final part is completed from the germline J gene. This chain joins TRBV28 and TRBJ2-7, with 10 bases fitting TRBD2. The CDR3 spans 16 residues. Germline values: CDR1 MDHEN, CDR2 SYDVKM. The V segment lost 6 bases and the J segment 0 bases; nucleotides outside the gene matches: 8. Here the CDR3 reads CASRSPPSGSSYEQYF. CDR3 bases read: TGTGCCAGCAGATCCCCCCCTAGCGGGAGCTCCTACGAG. The entire variable domain, with the rest obtained from reference TRBV28 and TRBJ2-7, is as follows: DVKVTQSSRYLVKRTGEKVFLECVQDMDHENMFWYRQDPGLGLRLIYFSYDVKMKEKGDIPEGYSVSREKKERFSLILESASTNQTSMYLCASRSPPSGSSYEQYFGPGTRLTVT.

As concerns this clone: The DNA ends 3 residues before the CDR3 does, and the rest of the CDR3 is filled in from the germline J gene. J is TRBJ1-4 and V is TRBV19; possible D gene TRBD1, 5 bases. The CDR3 length is 12 residues. Germline V gives CDR1 LNHDA, CDR2 SQIVND (reference sequence). Here the CDR3 reads CASTAGKSPLFF. CDR3 DNA (partial): TGTGCCAGTACGGCAGGGAAATCACCA.

About this clone itself: The observed sequence ends 3 residues before the CDR3 terminus, with the missing tail filled in from the germline J gene. V usage is TRBV6-2 or TRBV6-3 and J usage is TRBJ1-2; D may be TRBD1 (5 bases). This CDR3 has 14 residues. Germline values: CDR1 MNHEY, CDR2 SVGEGT. The part of the CDR3 DNA that was read is TGTGCCAGCAGTCTTAGCGGGGCGACCTACGAC. Amino acid sequence: CASSLSGATYD. The CDR3 reads in full as CASSLSGATYDYTF.

With regard to this clone: The CDR3 extends 3 residues past the end of the read, so its final part is completed from the germline J gene. This chain connects TRBV6-2 or TRBV6-3 to TRBJ1-2; no definite D call. CDR3 length: 16 amino acids. CDR1 and CDR2 from the germline V gene are MNHEY and SVGEGT. Incomplete CDR3 DNA: TGTGCCAGCAGTTACTCGCTAGTATCCCTTGTGGATGAC. Its protein is CASSYSLVSLVDD. The full-length CDR3 reads as CASSYSLVSLVDDYTF.

A remark on this clone: The read ends 3 residues early relative to the CDR3; the germline J gene fills the gap. The chain is built from TRBV6-2 or TRBV6-3 and TRBJ2-2; TRBD2 aligns across 8 bases. Germline-derived CDR1 and CDR2 are MNHEY and SVGEGT. J was trimmed by 3 bases and V by 0 bases; bases with no gene match: 3. The CDR3 contains 16 residues. The covered CDR3 bases are TGTGCCAGCAGTTACTCGGGACTAGATCACACCGGGGAG. It is translated as CASSYSGLDHTGE. The CDR3, in full, reads CASSYSGLDHTGELFF.

With regard to this clone: Sequencing ends 3 residues short of the CDR3 end; the germline J gene provides the rest. The rearrangement links TRBV13 to TRBJ1-1; D not certain. This CDR3 contains 13 residues. V lost 5 bases, J lost 3 bases, and 10 bases lay in between. Germline CDR1 reads PRHDT; CDR2 reads FYEKMQ (reference sequence). The DNA read from the CDR3 is TGTGCCAGCAGCGGTACAAAATACACTGAA. It specifies CASSGTKYTE. The complete CDR3 sequence is CASSGTKYTEAFF.

Notes on this clone: The read finishes 3 residues shy of the CDR3 end, and the germline J gene is used to complete it. V and J are TRBV5-1 and TRBJ1-2; TRBD1 matches 10 bases. J lost 4 bases, V lost 6 bases, and 15 bases had no gene match. Germline-derived CDR1 and CDR2 are SGHRS and YFSETQ. The CDR3 is 17 amino acids. The CDR3 DNA, read in part, is TGCGCCAGCAACCCGGGACAGGGGAACCCGGGCATCTATGGC. This translates into CASNPGQGNPGIYG. The CDR3 in its entirety is CASNPGQGNPGIYGYTF.

Concerning this clone itself: The DNA ends 3 residues before the CDR3 does, and the rest of the CDR3 is filled in from the germline J gene. The gene calls are TRBV19 and TRBJ2-7; weak D call: TRBD1 (6 bases). Germline CDR1 reads LNHDA; CDR2 reads SQIVND (reference sequence). The CDR3 contains 14 residues. V lost 1 base, J lost 4 bases, and 11 bases lay in between. Incomplete CDR3 DNA: TGTGCCAGTAGTATAGGTTGGACAGCATACGAG. Protein sequence: CASSIGWTAYE. The full-length CDR3 reads as CASSIGWTAYEQYF.

With regard to this clone: The read stops 3 residues short of the end of the CDR3; the missing end is completed from the germline J gene. The V call is TRBV12-3 or TRBV12-4, the J call TRBJ2-7; 10 positions agree with TRBD2. V was pared by 6 bases and J by 4 bases, with 3 bases of the junction left unmatched. CDR3 length equals 13 residues. Incomplete CDR3 DNA: TGTGCCAGCAGGGCTAGCGGGGGTTACGAG. It codes for CASRASGGYE. In full, the CDR3 reads CASRASGGYEQYF.

As for this clone: The read gets to within 3 residues of the CDR3 end, and the germline J gene fills in the rest. The chain joins TRBV12-3 or TRBV12-4 to TRBJ1-1; 7 bases fit TRBD1. The V segment lost 6 bases and the J segment 7 bases; nucleotides outside the gene matches: 8. The length of the CDR3 is 13 residues. The CDR3 here is CASRDQGGDEAFF. The DNA read from the CDR3 is TGTGCCAGCAGGGATCAGGGGGGCGATGAA.

CDR3 bases read: TGCGCCAGCAGCTTGGCCACTGGGCACACTGAA. Residues: CASSLATGHTE. Given in full, the CDR3 is CASSLATGHTEAFF. This chain joins TRBV5-1 and TRBJ1-1; D gene unclear. The read finishes 3 residues shy of the CDR3 end, and the germline J gene is used to complete it. This CDR3 region has 14 residues. CDR1 and CDR2 from the germline V gene are SGHRS and YFSETQ. Trimming took 0 bases from V and 3 from J, leaving 9 bases between them.